The 6 T cell receptor beta chains below come from one sample, sequenced in a study of cytotoxic CD8 clonotypes in ibrutinib-treated CLL (dated by TCRdb to about 2021). The time point label corresponds to: approximately 2 years on ibrutinib. Receptor libraries were prepared by the immunoSEQ multiplex PCR assay. TCRdb limited this immuneACCESS table to in-frame rearrangements with V and J called. A share of clones is missing; checked studies link under half to unresolved V genes, and the rest is unexplained. The sample includes 25,000 to 30,000 clones, with around 63% observed a single time. The ten largest clones take up roughly 56% of the sample. The specimen was PBMCs, collected after 24 months of ibrutinib treatment. The receptor set was obtained from a human donor with chronic lymphocytic leukemia.

This clone was counted many times. CDR3 in DNA: TGTGCCACCAGCTCCGGGGATTCCTACGAGCAGTACTTC. Translation: CATSSGDSYEQYF. This chain joins TRBV15 and TRBJ2-7; TRBD2 might be the D (5 bases). Germline V CDR1 and CDR2: LNHNV, YYDKDF (reference sequence). Trimming removed 5 bases from V and 1 base from J, with 9 bases in between. This CDR3 has 13 residues.

This chain uses TRBV9 with TRBJ1-6; tentatively, D is TRBD1 (5 bases). CDR3 length equals 15 residues. V gave up 7 bases and J gave up 7 bases, with 18 bases separating them. From germline, CDR1 is SGDLS and CDR2 YYNGEE. The CDR3, as DNA: TGTGCCAGCTCGGATGGGACCGTTGACAATTCACCCCTCCACTTT. This codes for CASSDGTVDNSPLHF.

The table lists this clone with a count of one. This chain joins TRBV2 and TRBJ2-7, with D tentatively TRBD1 or TRBD2 (5 bases each). Trimming removed 0 bases at V and 2 bases at J, with 11 bases between. The CDR3 length is 15 residues. CDR1 is SNHLY, CDR2 FYNNEI, per germline. CDR3 protein: CASSEAGRLTYEQYF. The CDR3 DNA sequence: TGTGCCAGCAGTGAAGCGGGACGGCTTACCTACGAGCAGTACTTC.

The chain has TRBV7-3 and TRBJ2-5; D is unclear. CDR3 length: 13 residues. V lost 4 bases, J lost 5 bases, and 11 bases lay in between. Per the germline V gene, CDR1 is SGHTA and CDR2 is FQGTGA. CDR3 residues: CASSSSPRETQYF. CDR3 DNA sequence: TGTGCCAGCAGCTCCTCACCGCGGGAGACCCAGTACTTC.

J is TRBJ2-7 and V is TRBV6-5, with 7 bases lining up with TRBD1. The CDR3 loop spans 13 amino acids. The germline gives CDR1 MNHEY, CDR2 SVGAGI. The junction had 4 bases not matched to a gene; V was cut back by 7 bases and J by 1 base. The DNA for the CDR3 is TGTGCCAGCACAAAGACAGGGTCCTACGAGCAGTACTTC. This sequence encodes CASTKTGSYEQYF.

Here the CDR3 DNA reads TGCGCCAGCAGCTCCTCAACCCTTGACTGGGAATATTTT. Protein sequence: CASSSSTLDWEYF. The V gene is TRBV5-1, the J gene TRBJ2-3, with unresolved D. Germline CDR1 is SGHRS and CDR2 is YFSETQ. V was pared by 3 bases and J by 15 bases, with 20 bases between. This CDR3 region has 13 residues.